This paragraph reports one T cell receptor (beta chain). Its specificity is unknown. Profiled with immunoSEQ multiplex PCR; TCRdb holds only in-frame clones, not every one. The repertoire consists of some 140,000 clones, with approximately 80% occurring once and the leading ten covering approximately 30%. This sample is drawn from a study of cytomegalovirus exposure and HLA in healthy donors. This CDR3 is 19 amino acids long. The germline CDR1 and CDR2 sequences are SGHVS and FNYEAQ. V lost 5 bases and J lost 0, with 23 bases in between. General study results and limits: The majority of TCR sequences were rare, yet some public TCRs appeared in many donors. Researchers reported that three CMV-associated chains were confirmed in vitro as CMV antigen-specific. Cytomegalovirus status, reportedly, was diagnosed with high specificity and sensitivity by the classifier. Subsequent analysis showed first-cohort TCR clusters tending to co-occur in 120 or so validation repertoires.

The chain uses TRBV7-6 and TRBJ2-1, with D maybe TRBD2 (7 bases). This receptor was obtained from a man under 40 in good health and CMV-seropositive. Specimen: PBMCs. The CDR3 DNA reads TGTGCCAGCAGCCCAAGGGGGGCGGGAGCTACCAGCTCCTACAATGAGCAGTTCTTC. Translating gives CASSPRGAGATSSYNEQFF.